The 18 T cell receptor beta chains reported below all come from one sample, sequenced in a study of cytomegalovirus exposure and HLA in healthy donors. The data were produced by immunoSEQ multiplex PCR, yet TCRdb's version contains in-frame clones alone and is incomplete. The sample lists approximately 180,000 clones; 87% were seen once. The sample taken for sequencing was PBMCs. These receptors all stem from a woman in her twenties or thirties in good health and CMV-seronegative.

V gene TRBV9 combines with J gene TRBJ2-3; 8 bases are shared with TRBD1. This CDR3 spans 15 amino acids. Germline values: CDR1 SGDLS, CDR2 YYNGEE. Losses at the gene ends were 0 bases for V and 4 bases for J; bases not matched to a gene: 4. The CDR3 region has the DNA TGTGCCAGCAGCGTAGTTGGACAGGGAGCAGATACGCAGTATTTT. It yields the protein CASSVVGQGADTQYF.

This chain connects TRBV4-3 to TRBJ1-1; a weak D match, TRBD1 (5 bases). The V end was cut by 0 bases, the J end by 2 bases, with 13 bases between. The V gene's germline CDR1 is LGHNA and CDR2 YSLEER. This CDR3 comprises 16 residues. The CDR3 DNA sequence: TGCGCCAGCAGCCAAGATGGGGGGGGGATTAACACTGAAGCTTTCTTT. As protein: CASSQDGGGINTEAFF.

The chain carries TRBV4-2 and TRBJ1-1; D uncertain. The germline V gene has CDR1 LGHNA and CDR2 YNFKEQ. This CDR3 region has 16 residues. V lost 1 base to trimming and J lost 3 bases, with 15 bases between them. For the CDR3, the DNA is TGTGCCAGCAGCCAAGGCGTCGCGACGGGAGACACTGAAGCTTTCTTT. Amino acids: CASSQGVATGDTEAFF.

The chain employs TRBV5-6 and TRBJ2-1; 10 bases line up with TRBD2. The CDR3 spans 17 residues. Germline trimming cut 1 base from V and 7 bases from J; bases unmatched to any gene: 11. Germline assignment: CDR1 SGHDT and CDR2 YYEEEE. This CDR3 is CASSLRQAGGPWNEQFF. DNA for the CDR3: TGTGCCAGCAGCTTGAGGCAAGCGGGGGGGCCCTGGAATGAGCAGTTCTTC.

The CDR3 DNA sequence: TGTGCCAGCAGTCTCGGGACAGGGACGGAAAAACTGTTTTTT. The encoded protein is CASSLGTGTEKLFF. This sequence joins TRBV6-6 and TRBJ1-4; TRBD1 aligns across 9 bases. This CDR3 contains 14 residues. The junction had 6 bases not matched to a gene; V was cut back by 5 bases and J by 8 bases. Germline lookup yields CDR1 MNHNY and CDR2 SVGAGI (reference sequence).

The chain couples TRBV11-3 to TRBJ2-7; 7 nucleotides agree with TRBD1. V lost 5 bases and J lost 2; bases outside the gene matches: 6. Germline V CDR1 and CDR2: SGHNT, YENEEA. This CDR3 is 14 amino acids long. This CDR3 is CASSRQQGAYEQYF. As DNA, the CDR3 is TGTGCCAGCAGCCGCCAGCAGGGGGCCTACGAGCAGTACTTC.

The chain has TRBV29-1 and TRBJ2-2; no clear D gene. Germline V lookup: CDR1 SQVTM, CDR2 ANQGSEA. The ends were cut back, 7 bases at V and 4 bases at J, with 13 bases in the middle. This CDR3 is 13 amino acids long. The CDR3 region is CSAQERVTGELFF. CDR3 DNA: TGCAGCGCCCAAGAACGGGTCACCGGGGAGCTGTTTTTT.

The V gene is TRBV27, the J gene TRBJ2-5; 10 nucleotides line up with TRBD2. CDR1 MNHEY and CDR2 SMNVEV come from the germline V gene (reference sequence). The length of the CDR3 is 15 residues. V shed 5 bases, J shed 4 bases, and the junction held 7 bases outside the gene matches. CDR3 amino acids: CASSGAGGPTETQYF. CDR3 in DNA: TGTGCCAGCAGTGGAGCGGGGGGGCCGACAGAGACCCAGTACTTC.

The chain uses TRBV4-1 and TRBJ2-5, with D possibly being TRBD1 (6 bases). The germline V gene encodes CDR1 MGHRA and CDR2 YSYEKL. The CDR3 runs 15 residues. V dropped 2 bases and J dropped 4 bases, with 14 bases sitting between them. CDR3 nucleotides: TGCGCCAGCAGCCAAATTCACAGGGAACGAGAGACCCAGTACTTC. Translated, it gives CASSQIHRERETQYF.

The V and J genes are TRBV5-8 and TRBJ2-7; D gene uncertain. CDR1 and CDR2 (germline): SGHTS, YDEGEE. V was clipped by 1 base and J by 4 bases, with 6 bases between them. This CDR3 is built from 12 residues. CDR3 nucleotide sequence: TGTGCCAGCAGCTTGATGAGTTACGAGCAGTACTTC. It specifies CASSLMSYEQYF. The whole variable domain, remainder taken from reference TRBV5-8 and TRBJ2-7, is EAGVTQSPTHLIKTRGQQATLRCSPISGHTSVYWYQQALGLGLQFLLWYDEGEERNRGNFPPRFSGRQFPNYSSELNVNALELEDSALYLCASSLMSYEQYFGPGTRLTVT.

This chain joins TRBV7-6 and TRBJ2-3; 8 bases match TRBD2. Trimming at V came to 5 bases and at J to 1 base, leaving 8 bases not matched to a gene. CDR1 SGHVS and CDR2 FNYEAQ come from the germline V gene. The CDR3 is made up of 16 amino acids. The CDR3 spells CASSPLAGSGTDTQYF. DNA of the CDR3: TGTGCCAGCAGCCCCTTAGCGGGGTCGGGCACAGATACGCAGTATTTT.

This chain connects TRBV29-1 to TRBJ2-7; perhaps TRBD2 as D (6 bases). The germline CDR1 and CDR2 sequences are SQVTM and ANQGSEA. The CDR3 length is 11 residues. V lost 6 bases and J 4 bases, leaving 10 bases between the germline ends. Here the CDR3 DNA reads TGCAGCGTGGGACTGCAATACGAGCAGTACTTC. It yields the protein CSVGLQYEQYF.

V and J are TRBV5-6 and TRBJ2-4, with no clear D. Trimming cost V 2 bases and J 0 bases, with 9 bases left between them. Germline loops: CDR1 SGHDT, CDR2 YYEEEE. This CDR3 region has 15 residues. In nucleotides, the CDR3 is TGTGCCAGCAGCTTAAGAGGCCTAGCCAAAAACATTCAGTACTTC. Its translation: CASSLRGLAKNIQYF.

The gene calls are TRBV6-6 and TRBJ2-7, with D perhaps TRBD1 (5 bases). V dropped 0 bases and J dropped 2 bases, with 8 bases sitting between them. The CDR3 is 14 amino acids. Germline V gene lookup returns CDR1 MNHNY and CDR2 SVGAGI (reference sequence). The chain's CDR3 is CASSYSPGTYEQYF. In DNA form, the CDR3 reads TGTGCCAGCAGTTACTCTCCAGGGACCTACGAGCAGTACTTC.

The CDR3, as DNA: TGTGCCACCAGCAGAGGACTAGCGGGGGGTCCTGACGGGGCCACAGATACGCAGTATTTT. This translates into CATSRGLAGGPDGATDTQYF. The rearrangement joins TRBV15 to TRBJ2-3; 13 bases align to TRBD2. V shed 1 base and J 2 bases; nucleotides not matched to a gene: 12. The CDR3 has 20 residues. Per germline, CDR1 LNHNV and CDR2 YYDKDF (reference sequence).

The rearrangement uses TRBV6-1 and TRBJ1-1; TRBD1 agrees at 9 bases. The ends lost 4 bases at V and 1 base at J; junction bases unmatched: 4. Germline CDR1 MNHNS, CDR2 SASEGT. The length of the CDR3 is 15 residues. In nucleotides, the CDR3 is TGTGCCAGCAGTGTAGGGACAGGGTGGAACACTGAAGCTTTCTTT. It yields the protein CASSVGTGWNTEAFF.

The J gene is TRBJ1-1, the V gene TRBV5-1; D ambiguous. The CDR3 runs to 13 residues. V was shortened by 6 bases and J by 0 bases, with 9 bases between the two germline ends. From germline, CDR1 is SGHRS and CDR2 YFSETQ. In DNA, the CDR3 is TGCGCCAGCACTGGAGAAATGAACACTGAAGCTTTCTTT. Its translation is CASTGEMNTEAFF.

The chain is built from TRBV2 and TRBJ1-2; 8 nucleotides match TRBD1. The germline gives CDR1 SNHLY, CDR2 FYNNEI. Trimming at V came to 4 bases and at J to 5 bases, leaving 9 bases not matched to a gene. This CDR3 is 15 amino acids long. The CDR3 bases are TGTGCCAGCAGTGCCGGCAGGGGGCTCGGGTATGGCTACACCTTC. Its protein is CASSAGRGLGYGYTF.